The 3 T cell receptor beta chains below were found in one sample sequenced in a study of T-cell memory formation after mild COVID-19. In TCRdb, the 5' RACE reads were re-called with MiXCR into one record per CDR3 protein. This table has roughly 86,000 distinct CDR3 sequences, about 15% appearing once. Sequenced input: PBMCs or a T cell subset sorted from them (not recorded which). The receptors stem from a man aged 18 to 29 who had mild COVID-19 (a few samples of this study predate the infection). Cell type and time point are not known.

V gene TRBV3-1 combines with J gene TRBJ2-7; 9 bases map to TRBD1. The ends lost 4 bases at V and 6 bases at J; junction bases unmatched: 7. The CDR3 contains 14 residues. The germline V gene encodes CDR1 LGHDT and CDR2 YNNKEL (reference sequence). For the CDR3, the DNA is TGTGCCAGCAGCCCATCGGGACAGGGCCTCGAGCAGTACGTC. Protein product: CASSPSGQGLEQYV.

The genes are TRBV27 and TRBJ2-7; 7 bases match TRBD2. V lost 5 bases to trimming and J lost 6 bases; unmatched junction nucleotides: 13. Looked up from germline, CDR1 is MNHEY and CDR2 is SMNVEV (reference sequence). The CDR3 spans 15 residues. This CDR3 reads CASSLDGITGGEQYF. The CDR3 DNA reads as TGTGCCAGCAGTCTGGACGGGATTACGGGGGGCGAGCAGTACTTC.

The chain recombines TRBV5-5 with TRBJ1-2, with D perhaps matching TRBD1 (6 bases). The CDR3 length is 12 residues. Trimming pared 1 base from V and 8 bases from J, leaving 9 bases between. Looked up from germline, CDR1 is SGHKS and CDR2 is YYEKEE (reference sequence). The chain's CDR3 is CASSLTGSGYTF. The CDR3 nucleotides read TGTGCCAGCAGCTTGACAGGGTCAGGCTACACCTTC.